Each of the 10 T cell receptor beta chains below was sequenced from the same sample in a study of OX40 agonist ivuxolimab in advanced cancers. Sequenced by immunoSEQ multiplex PCR; TCRdb stores in-frame clones only, minus some. The table lists fewer than 80,000 clones, about 90% of them singletons, with 5.2% in the top ten. The source material was CD4+ or CD8+ T cells sorted from blood, sampled in a trial of the OX40 agonist ivuxolimab. All receptors derive from an adult with an advanced solid tumor such as melanoma, head and neck, liver or kidney cancer.

This clone was picked up one time. V and J are TRBV28 and TRBJ1-4, with unresolved D. Germline V gene sequence: CDR1 MDHEN, CDR2 SYDVKM. Trimming left V 6 bases short and J 8 bases short, with 16 bases between. This CDR3 region has 14 residues. CDR3 protein: CASRERVGWEKLFF. DNA of the CDR3: TGTGCCAGCAGAGAACGTGTGGGGTGGGAAAAACTGTTTTTT.

This sequence joins TRBV4-2 and TRBJ1-3; 8 positions agree with TRBD1. J was trimmed by 2 bases and V by 6 bases; bases with no gene match: 3. This CDR3 has 14 residues. Germline V gives CDR1 LGHNA, CDR2 YNFKEQ. CDR3 loop: CASRQGEAGNTIYF. DNA of the CDR3: TGTGCCAGCAGACAGGGGGAGGCTGGAAACACCATATATTTT.

Of note for this clone: In the same sample, other DNA sequences code for this CDR3. The chain employs TRBV5-1 and TRBJ2-5; unclear D gene. CDR3 length: 13 residues. The V gene's germline CDR1 is SGHRS and CDR2 YFSETQ. Trimming took 0 bases from V and 0 from J, leaving 3 bases between them. DNA for the CDR3: TGCGCCAGCAGCTTGGAGTACCAAGAGACCCAGTACTTC. Its translation: CASSLEYQETQYF. The full variable domain, rest sourced from reference TRBV5-1 and TRBJ2-5, is KAGVTQTPRYLIKTRGQQVTLSCSPISGHRSVSWYQQTPGQGLQFLFEYFSETQRNKGNFPGRFSGRQFSNSRSEMNVSTLELGDSALYLCASSLEYQETQYFGPGTRLLVL.

The chain has TRBV19 and TRBJ1-2; D possibly corresponds to TRBD1 (5 bases). The CDR3 extends over 12 amino acids. Trimming shortened V by 5 bases and J by 2 bases, and 6 bases separated the two germline ends. Germline CDR1 reads LNHDA; CDR2 reads SQIVND (reference sequence). The CDR3: CASSDRNYGYTF. The CDR3 DNA reads TGTGCCAGTAGTGACAGAAACTATGGCTACACCTTC.

The V call is TRBV7-9, the J call TRBJ1-2, with 8 positions matching TRBD1. After removal of 6 bases from V and 7 bases from J, the junction contained 16 bases not matched to a gene. The germline V gene has CDR1 SEHNR and CDR2 FQNEAQ (reference sequence). The CDR3 extends over 16 amino acids. CDR3 bases: TGTGCCAGCAGTCAGGGGGCACGGGGGCCCCAGGGTGGCTACACCTTC. Amino acids: CASSQGARGPQGGYTF.

The V call is TRBV28, the J call TRBJ1-5; tentatively, D is TRBD1 (6 bases). V gave up 6 bases and J gave up 0 bases, with 12 bases separating them. Per germline, CDR1 MDHEN and CDR2 SYDVKM. CDR3 length equals 15 residues. DNA of the CDR3: TGTGCCAGCAGCCGTACAGGGTCTAGCAATCAGCCCCAGCATTTT. Protein product: CASSRTGSSNQPQHF.

DNA of the CDR3: TGTGCCAGCAGCCAAGTTCACAGGAACACTGAAGCTTTCTTT. Protein sequence: CASSQVHRNTEAFF. The rearrangement uses TRBV4-2 and TRBJ1-1; D is undetermined. The germline gives CDR1 LGHNA, CDR2 YNFKEQ. The CDR3 length is 14 residues. Trimming pared 1 base from V and 1 base from J, leaving 7 bases between.

This clone occurred a few times. The chain employs TRBV7-9 and TRBJ2-7; TRBD2 agrees at 9 bases. The V gene's germline CDR1 is SEHNR and CDR2 FQNEAQ (reference sequence). The CDR3 loop spans 13 amino acids. Trimming at V came to 8 bases and at J to 0 bases, leaving 2 bases not matched to a gene. CDR3 DNA: TGTGCCAGCCTTAGCGGGAGCTCCTACGAGCAGTACTTC. Its translation is CASLSGSSYEQYF.

J is TRBJ1-1 and V is TRBV6-1, with 10 positions matching TRBD1. The length of the CDR3 is 13 residues. V lost 4 bases and J lost 6; bases outside the gene matches: 2. The germline gives CDR1 MNHNS, CDR2 SASEGT. Written as DNA, the CDR3 is TGTGCCAGCAGTGGACAGGGGGCCGCTGAAGCTTTCTTT. Its translation: CASSGQGAAEAFF.

The chain carries TRBV6-1 and TRBJ1-1, with D possibly being TRBD1 (5 bases). The CDR3 covers 15 residues. CDR1 and CDR2 (germline): MNHNS, SASEGT. V lost 2 bases, J lost 1 base, and 11 bases lay in between. CDR3 nucleotide sequence: TGTGCCAGCAGTGAATTTGGGGCGCGGAACACTGAAGCTTTCTTT. Translating gives CASSEFGARNTEAFF.